This entry is about one T cell receptor beta chain. This specimen comes from a study of cytomegalovirus exposure and HLA in healthy donors. Trimming took off 4 bases at V and 1 base at J, with 11 bases between the two ends. Per the germline V gene, CDR1 is MNHEY and CDR2 is SMNVEV (reference sequence). The CDR3 loop spans 15 amino acids. It was with 60 Vbeta and 13 Jbeta primers that the PCR ran. Assay used: immunoSEQ multiplex PCR; TCRdb lists only in-frame clones, some missing. The profile shows fewer than 140,000 clones, about 64% of them singletons. The chain is built from TRBV27 and TRBJ1-5; the D gene is possibly TRBD1 (6 bases). The sequence derives from a female donor in good health and CMV-seronegative. The sequencing sample was made of PBMCs. As DNA, the CDR3 is TGTGCCAGCAGTTGGGCGGGGGCAAGCAATCAGCCCCAGCATTTT. This translates into CASSWAGASNQPQHF.